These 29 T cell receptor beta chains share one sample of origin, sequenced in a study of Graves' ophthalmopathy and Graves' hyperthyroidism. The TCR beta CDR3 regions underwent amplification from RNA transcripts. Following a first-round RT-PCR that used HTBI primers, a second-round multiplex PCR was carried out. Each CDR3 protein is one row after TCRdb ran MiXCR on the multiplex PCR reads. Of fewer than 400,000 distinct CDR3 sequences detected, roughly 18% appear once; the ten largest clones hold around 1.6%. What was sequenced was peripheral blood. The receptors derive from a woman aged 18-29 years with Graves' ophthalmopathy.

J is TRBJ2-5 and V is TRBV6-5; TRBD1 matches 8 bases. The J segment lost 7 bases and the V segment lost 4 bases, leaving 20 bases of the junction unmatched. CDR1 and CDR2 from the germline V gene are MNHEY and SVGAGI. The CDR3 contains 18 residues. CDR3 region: CASSSLRGQVAYGGTQYF. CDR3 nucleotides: TGTGCCAGCAGTTCCCTGCGGGGACAGGTCGCGTATGGGGGGACCCAGTACTTC.

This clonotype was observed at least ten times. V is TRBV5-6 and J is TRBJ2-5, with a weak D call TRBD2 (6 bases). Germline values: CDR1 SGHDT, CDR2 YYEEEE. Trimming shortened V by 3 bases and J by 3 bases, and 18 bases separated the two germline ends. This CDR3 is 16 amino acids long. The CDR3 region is CASSSRVGDFKETQYF. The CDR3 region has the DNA TGTGCCAGCAGCTCCAGGGTTGGGGACTTTAAAGAGACCCAGTACTTC.

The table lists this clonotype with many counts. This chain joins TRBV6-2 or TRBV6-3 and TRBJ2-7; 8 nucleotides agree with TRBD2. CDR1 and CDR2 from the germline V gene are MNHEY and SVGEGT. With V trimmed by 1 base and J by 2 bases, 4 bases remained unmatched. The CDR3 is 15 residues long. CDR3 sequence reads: CASSYLTSGAYEQYF. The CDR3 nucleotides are TGTGCCAGCAGTTACTTAACTAGCGGAGCCTACGAGCAGTACTTC.

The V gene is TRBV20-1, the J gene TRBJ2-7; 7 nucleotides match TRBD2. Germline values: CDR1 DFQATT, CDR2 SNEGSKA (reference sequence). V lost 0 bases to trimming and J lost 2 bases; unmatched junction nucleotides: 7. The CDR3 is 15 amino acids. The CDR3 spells CSAREVAGAPYEQYF. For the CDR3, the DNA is TGCAGTGCTAGAGAAGTTGCGGGAGCTCCCTACGAGCAGTACTTC.

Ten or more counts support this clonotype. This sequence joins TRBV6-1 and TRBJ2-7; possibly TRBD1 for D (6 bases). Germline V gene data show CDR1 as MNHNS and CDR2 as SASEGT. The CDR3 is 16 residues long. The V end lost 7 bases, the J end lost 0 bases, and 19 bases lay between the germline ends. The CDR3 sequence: CASTTPTGPYSYEQYF. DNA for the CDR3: TGTGCCAGCACCACCCCTACAGGGCCCTACTCCTACGAGCAGTACTTC.

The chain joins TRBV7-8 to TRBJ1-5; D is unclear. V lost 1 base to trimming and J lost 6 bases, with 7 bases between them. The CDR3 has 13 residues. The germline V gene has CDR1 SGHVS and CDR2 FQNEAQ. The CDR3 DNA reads TGTGCCAGCAGCTTAGGCCAGACTCAGCCCCAGCATTTT. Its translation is CASSLGQTQPQHF.

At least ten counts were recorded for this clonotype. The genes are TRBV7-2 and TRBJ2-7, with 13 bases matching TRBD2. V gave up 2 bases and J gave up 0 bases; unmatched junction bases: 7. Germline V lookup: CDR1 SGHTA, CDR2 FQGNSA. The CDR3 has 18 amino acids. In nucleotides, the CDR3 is TGTGCCAGCAGCTTATCCACTAGCGGGAGGGCCCTCTCCTACGAGCAGTACTTC. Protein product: CASSLSTSGRALSYEQYF.

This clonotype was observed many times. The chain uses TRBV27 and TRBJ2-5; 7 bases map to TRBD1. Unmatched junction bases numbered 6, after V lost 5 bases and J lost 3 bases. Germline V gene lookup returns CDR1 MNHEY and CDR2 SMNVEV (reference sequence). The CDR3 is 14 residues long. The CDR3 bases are TGTGCCAGCAGTCCCCGGACAGGAGAAGAGACCCAGTACTTC. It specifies CASSPRTGEETQYF.

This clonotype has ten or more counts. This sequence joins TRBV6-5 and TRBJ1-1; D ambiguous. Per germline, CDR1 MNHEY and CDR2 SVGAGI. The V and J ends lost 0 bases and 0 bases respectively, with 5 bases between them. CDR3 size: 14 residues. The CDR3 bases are TGTGCCAGCAGTTACTCCAAAGTGAACACTGAAGCTTTCTTT. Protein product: CASSYSKVNTEAFF.

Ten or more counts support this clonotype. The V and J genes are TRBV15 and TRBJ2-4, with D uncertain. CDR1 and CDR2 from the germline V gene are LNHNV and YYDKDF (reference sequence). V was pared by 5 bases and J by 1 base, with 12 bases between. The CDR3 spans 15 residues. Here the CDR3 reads CATSGRHGAKNIQYF. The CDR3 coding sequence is TGTGCCACCAGCGGAAGGCATGGGGCCAAAAACATTCAGTACTTC.

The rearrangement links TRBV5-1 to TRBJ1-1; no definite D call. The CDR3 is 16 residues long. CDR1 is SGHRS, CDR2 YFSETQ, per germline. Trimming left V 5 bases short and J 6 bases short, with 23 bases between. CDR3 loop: CASSTGHPGRLAEAFF. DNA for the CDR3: TGCGCCAGCAGTACTGGCCACCCTGGGCGATTGGCTGAAGCTTTCTTT.

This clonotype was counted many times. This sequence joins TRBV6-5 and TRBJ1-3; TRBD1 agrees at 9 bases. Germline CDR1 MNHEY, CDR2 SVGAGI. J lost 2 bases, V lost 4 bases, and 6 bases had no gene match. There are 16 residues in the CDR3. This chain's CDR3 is CASSSLGTGPGNTIYF. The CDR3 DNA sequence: TGTGCCAGCAGTTCCTTAGGGACAGGGCCTGGAAACACCATATATTTT.

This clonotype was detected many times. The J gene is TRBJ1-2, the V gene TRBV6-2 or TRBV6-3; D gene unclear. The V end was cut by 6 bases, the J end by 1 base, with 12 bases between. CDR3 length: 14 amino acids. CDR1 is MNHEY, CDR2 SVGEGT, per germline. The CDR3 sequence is CASSRNRNNYGYTF. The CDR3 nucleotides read TGTGCCAGCAGCCGGAACAGAAATAACTATGGCTACACCTTC.

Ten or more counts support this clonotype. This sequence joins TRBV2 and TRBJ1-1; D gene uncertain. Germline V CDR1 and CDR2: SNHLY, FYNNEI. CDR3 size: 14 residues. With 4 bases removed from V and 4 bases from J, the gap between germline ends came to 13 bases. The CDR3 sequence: CASSVGPSGTEAFF. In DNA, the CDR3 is TGTGCCAGCAGTGTGGGCCCCAGTGGCACTGAAGCTTTCTTT.

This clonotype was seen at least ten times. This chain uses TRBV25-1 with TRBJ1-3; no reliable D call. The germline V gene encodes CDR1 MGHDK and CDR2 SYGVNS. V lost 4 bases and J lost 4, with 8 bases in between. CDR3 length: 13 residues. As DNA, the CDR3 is TGTGCCAGCAGTGCCCCGACCGGAAACACCATATATTTT. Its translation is CASSAPTGNTIYF.

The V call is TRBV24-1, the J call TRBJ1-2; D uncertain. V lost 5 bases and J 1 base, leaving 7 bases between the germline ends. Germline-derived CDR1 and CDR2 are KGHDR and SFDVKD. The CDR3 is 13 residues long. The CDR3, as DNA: TGTGCCACCAGTGTAAGCTTTAACTATGGCTACACCTTC. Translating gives CATSVSFNYGYTF.

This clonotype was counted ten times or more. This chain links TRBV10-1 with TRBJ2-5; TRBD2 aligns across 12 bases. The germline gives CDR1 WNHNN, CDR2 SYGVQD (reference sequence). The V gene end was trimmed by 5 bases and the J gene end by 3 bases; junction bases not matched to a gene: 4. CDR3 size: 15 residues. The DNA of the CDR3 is TGCGCCAGCAGTATGACTAGCGGGAGTGAAGAGACCCAGTACTTC. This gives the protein CASSMTSGSEETQYF.

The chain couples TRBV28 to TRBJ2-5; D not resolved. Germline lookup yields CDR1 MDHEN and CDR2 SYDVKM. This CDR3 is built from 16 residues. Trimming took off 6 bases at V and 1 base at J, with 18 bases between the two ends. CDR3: CASSHIAWNLQETQYF. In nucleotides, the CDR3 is TGTGCCAGCAGCCATATCGCCTGGAACCTCCAAGAGACCCAGTACTTC.

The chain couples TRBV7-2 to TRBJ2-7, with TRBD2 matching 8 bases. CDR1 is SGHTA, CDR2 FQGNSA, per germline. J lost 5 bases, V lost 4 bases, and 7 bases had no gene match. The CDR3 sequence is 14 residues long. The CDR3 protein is CASSYTAGADEQYF. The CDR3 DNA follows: TGTGCCAGCAGCTACACAGCGGGAGCTGACGAGCAGTACTTC.

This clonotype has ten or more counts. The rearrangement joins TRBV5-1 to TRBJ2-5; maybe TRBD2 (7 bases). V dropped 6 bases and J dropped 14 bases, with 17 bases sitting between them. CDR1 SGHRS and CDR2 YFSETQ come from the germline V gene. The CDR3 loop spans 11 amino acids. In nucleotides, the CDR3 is TGCGCCAGCAAGAGGGGGGGCCGACAATACTTC. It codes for CASKRGGRQYF. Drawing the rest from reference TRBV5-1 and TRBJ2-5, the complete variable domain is KAGVTQTPRYLIKTRGQQVTLSCSPISGHRSVSWYQQTPGQGLQFLFEYFSETQRNKGNFPGRFSGRQFSNSRSEMNVSTLELGDSALYLCASKRGGRQYFGPGTRLLVL.

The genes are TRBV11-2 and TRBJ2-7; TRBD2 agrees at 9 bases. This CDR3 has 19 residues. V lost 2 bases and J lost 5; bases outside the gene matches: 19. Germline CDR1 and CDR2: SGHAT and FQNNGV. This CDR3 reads CASSLWGLPGTSFLHEQYF. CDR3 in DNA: TGTGCCAGCAGCTTATGGGGGCTTCCCGGGACTAGCTTTCTCCACGAGCAGTACTTC.

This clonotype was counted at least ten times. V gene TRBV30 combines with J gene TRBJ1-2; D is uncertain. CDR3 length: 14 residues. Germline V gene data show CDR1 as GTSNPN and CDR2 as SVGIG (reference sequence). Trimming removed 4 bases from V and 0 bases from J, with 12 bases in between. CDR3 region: CAWIGARANYGYTF. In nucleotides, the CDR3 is TGTGCCTGGATAGGAGCCCGAGCTAACTATGGCTACACCTTC.

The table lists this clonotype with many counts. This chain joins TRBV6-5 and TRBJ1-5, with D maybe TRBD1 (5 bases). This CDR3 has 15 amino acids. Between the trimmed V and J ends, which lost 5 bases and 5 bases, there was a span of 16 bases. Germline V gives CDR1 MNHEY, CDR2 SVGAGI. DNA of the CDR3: TGTGCCAGCAGTATAATTCAGGGAAGGGATCAGCCCCAGCATTTT. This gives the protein CASSIIQGRDQPQHF.

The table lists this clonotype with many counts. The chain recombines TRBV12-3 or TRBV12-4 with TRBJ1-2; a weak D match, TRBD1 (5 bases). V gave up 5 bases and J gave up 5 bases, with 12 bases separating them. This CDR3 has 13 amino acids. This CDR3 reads CASSPAREYGYTF. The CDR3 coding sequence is TGTGCCAGCAGTCCCGCCAGGGAATATGGCTACACCTTC.

The CDR3 DNA sequence: TGCAGCGTCGCGGGACTAGCGGGCGATCATTACGAGCAGTACTTC. This translates into CSVAGLAGDHYEQYF. The chain uses TRBV29-1 and TRBJ2-7; TRBD2 matches at 12 bases. The CDR3 is 15 residues long. J gave up 4 bases and V 6 bases, and 10 bases lay outside the gene matches. CDR1 and CDR2 (germline): SQVTM, ANQGSEA.

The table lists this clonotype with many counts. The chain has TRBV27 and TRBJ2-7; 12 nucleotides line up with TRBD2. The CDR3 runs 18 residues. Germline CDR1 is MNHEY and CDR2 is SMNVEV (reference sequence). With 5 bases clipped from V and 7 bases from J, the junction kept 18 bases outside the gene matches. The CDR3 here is CASSPSANLAGGPGEQYF. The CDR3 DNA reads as TGTGCCAGCAGTCCGAGCGCCAATCTAGCGGGAGGGCCAGGGGAGCAGTACTTC.

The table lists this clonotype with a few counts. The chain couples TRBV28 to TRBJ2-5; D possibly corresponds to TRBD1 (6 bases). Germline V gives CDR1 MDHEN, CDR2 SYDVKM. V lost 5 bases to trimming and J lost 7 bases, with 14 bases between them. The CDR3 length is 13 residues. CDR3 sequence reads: CASSPTGSWTQYF. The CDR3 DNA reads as TGTGCCAGCAGTCCGACAGGCTCGTGGACCCAGTACTTC.

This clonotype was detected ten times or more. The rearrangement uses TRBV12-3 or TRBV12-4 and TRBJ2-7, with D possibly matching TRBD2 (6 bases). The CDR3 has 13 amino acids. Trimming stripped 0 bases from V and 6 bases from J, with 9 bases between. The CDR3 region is CASSLASGVEQYF. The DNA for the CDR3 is TGTGCCAGCAGTTTAGCGTCGGGGGTCGAGCAGTACTTC.

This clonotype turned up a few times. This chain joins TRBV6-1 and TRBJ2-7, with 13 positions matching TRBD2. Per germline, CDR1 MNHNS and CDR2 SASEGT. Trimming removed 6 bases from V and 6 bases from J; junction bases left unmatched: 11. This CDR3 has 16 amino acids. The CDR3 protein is CASSPTSGRGIIEQYF. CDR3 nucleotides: TGTGCCAGCAGCCCCACTAGCGGGAGGGGCATTATCGAGCAGTACTTC.